This TCR beta chain was obtained from a study of identical twins. The germline V and J ends were trimmed by 3 bases and 9 bases, with 12 bases remaining between them. The CDR3 runs to 12 residues. Germline V lookup: CDR1 SQVTM, CDR2 ANQGSEA. cDNA molecules carried unique molecular identifiers, and template switching added a universal primer site. MiXCR, run by TCRdb on the 5' RACE reads, gives a single entry per CDR3 protein. The sample yields 300,000 or so distinct CDR3 sequences, around 9.7% seen once. The data also belong to a second study, concerning yellow fever vaccine responses in identical twins.

This receptor was identified in a woman aged 18-29 years in good health. The material sequenced was CD8+ T cells sorted from blood. This sequence joins TRBV29-1 and TRBJ2-1, with a weak D call TRBD1 (5 bases). The CDR3, as DNA: TGCAGCGTTGAGGTGGACAATACTGAGCAGTTCTTC. Amino acid sequence: CSVEVDNTEQFF.